This T cell receptor beta chain stems from a study of shared clonotypes between healthy human individuals. J gave up 5 bases and V 0 bases, and 7 bases lay outside the gene matches. CDR3 length: 15 residues. The V gene's germline CDR1 is SGHRS and CDR2 YFSETQ. Repertoires were generated with immunoSEQ multiplex PCR, while TCRdb's copy carries only in-frame clones and drops some. In the table there are about 1,900,000 clones, around 96% of which are singletons. This clone has just one count. The antigen remains unidentified. CD45RO-negative CD8 cells positively selected for CCR7 made up the naive population, which excluded terminally differentiated effector memory CD45RA+ cells. Study observations and caveats: Among a few donors, approximately 5% of naive CD4 clonotypes were found in common.

Specimen: naive CD8+ T cells sorted from blood. The clonotype comes from a young man in good health. The chain joins TRBV5-1 to TRBJ2-5; the match to TRBD1 covers 7 bases. CDR3 amino acids: CASSLGQGESETQYF. CDR3 bases: TGCGCCAGCAGCTTGGGGCAGGGGGAAAGTGAGACCCAGTACTTC.